The 25 T cell receptor beta chains reported below all come from one sample, sequenced in a study of cytomegalovirus exposure and HLA in healthy donors. The PCR made use of 60 Vbeta and 13 Jbeta primers. Some clones are missing from TCRdb's copy, which holds only in-frame ones; the method was immunoSEQ multiplex PCR. The sample lists 95,000 to 150,000 clones, 60% to 85% seen once, with about 2.6% in the top ten. The sample consisted of PBMCs. The receptors stem from a woman aged 40-49 years in good health and CMV-seropositive.

This chain joins TRBV6-5 and TRBJ1-5, with 7 bases aligning to TRBD1. Trimming removed 4 bases from V and 3 bases from J; junction bases left unmatched: 3. CDR1 MNHEY and CDR2 SVGAGI come from the germline V gene. This CDR3 region has 14 residues. Here the CDR3 reads CASSSGQTNQPQHF. CDR3 DNA: TGTGCCAGCAGTTCGGGACAGACCAATCAGCCCCAGCATTTT.

A note on this clone: At one end, the junction sequence differs from germline, possibly due to a read error. Other nucleotide sequences from this sample produce the same CDR3. V gene TRBV2 combines with J gene TRBJ1-6, with TRBD1 identical over 7 bases. Germline CDR1 and CDR2: SNHLY and FYNNEI. The CDR3 loop spans 14 amino acids. The DNA of the CDR3 is TGTGCCAGCAGTGGACAGGGCCGGAATTCCCCCCTCCACTTT. Its translation: CASSGQGRNSPLHF.

The V call is TRBV4-2, the J call TRBJ1-6; D is undetermined. The CDR3 is made up of 15 amino acids. From germline, CDR1 is LGHNA and CDR2 YNFKEQ. The V gene lost 0 bases and the J gene lost 12 bases, with 15 bases spanning the gap. For the CDR3, the DNA is TGTGCCAGCAGCCAAGATCGGCGGGAAGTTGGACCCCTCCACTTT. It specifies CASSQDRREVGPLHF.

This rearrangement joins TRBV15 to TRBJ2-3; 13 nucleotides align to TRBD2. The junction had 17 bases not matched to a gene; V was cut back by 0 bases and J by 2 bases. The germline V gene has CDR1 LNHNV and CDR2 YYDKDF (reference sequence). The CDR3 loop spans 22 amino acids. The CDR3 is CATSREEVGLAGTPSNTDTQYF. The CDR3 nucleotides read TGTGCCACCAGCAGAGAAGAAGTGGGACTAGCGGGAACTCCCTCGAACACAGATACGCAGTATTTT.

The sample holds a few counts of this clone. The chain combines TRBV9 with TRBJ1-2; weak D call: TRBD1 (6 bases). V was trimmed by 4 bases and J by 7 bases, leaving 17 bases between them. The CDR3 has 14 residues. Germline V gene sequence: CDR1 SGDLS, CDR2 YYNGEE. In nucleotides, the CDR3 is TGTGCCAGCAGCTCCCCGGGAGGGGGAGTTGGCTACACCTTC. Encoded protein: CASSSPGGGVGYTF.

The CDR3 loop reads CASSLGGPYNEQFF. CDR3 in DNA: TGTGCCAGCAGTTTAGGCGGGCCTTACAATGAGCAGTTCTTC. The rearrangement joins TRBV27 to TRBJ2-1; D perhaps matches TRBD2 (5 bases). This CDR3 spans 14 amino acids. V was clipped by 2 bases and J by 4 bases, with 9 bases between them. Germline assignment: CDR1 MNHEY and CDR2 SMNVEV (reference sequence).

This sequence joins TRBV7-3 and TRBJ2-3, with a possible D match to TRBD2 (6 bases). The V end was cut by 1 base, the J end by 4 bases, with 9 bases between. CDR3 length: 14 residues. Germline V lookup: CDR1 SGHTA, CDR2 FQGTGA. The CDR3 spells CASSLMGGPDTQYF. The DNA for the CDR3 is TGTGCCAGCAGCTTAATGGGGGGTCCAGATACGCAGTATTTT. Based on the CDR3 plus reference TRBV7-3 and TRBJ2-3, the full variable domain is GAGVSQTPSNKVTEKGKYVELRCDPISGHTALYWYRQSLGQGPEFLIYFQGTGAADDSGLPNDRFFAVRPEGSVSTLKIQRTERGDSAVYLCASSLMGGPDTQYFGPGTRLTVL.

The chain recombines TRBV19 with TRBJ1-5, with D possibly matching TRBD1 (6 bases). Trimming removed 4 bases from V and 7 bases from J, with 17 bases in between. The CDR3 totals 15 residues. Per germline, CDR1 LNHDA and CDR2 SQIVND (reference sequence). This chain's CDR3 is CASSKRTAKVQPQHF. In DNA, the CDR3 is TGTGCCAGTAGTAAACGGACAGCCAAAGTGCAGCCCCAGCATTTT.

This chain connects TRBV19 to TRBJ1-1, with D tentatively TRBD1 (5 bases). Germline V gives CDR1 LNHDA, CDR2 SQIVND (reference sequence). The ends were cut back, 8 bases at V and 0 bases at J, with 13 bases in the middle. The CDR3 is made up of 14 amino acids. CDR3: CASGPTVVNTEAFF. The CDR3 DNA follows: TGTGCCAGTGGTCCGACAGTAGTGAACACTGAAGCTTTCTTT.

This clone was counted only a few times. The chain recombines TRBV7-9 with TRBJ2-5; the match to TRBD1 covers 7 bases. Germline V CDR1 and CDR2: SEHNR, FQNEAQ (reference sequence). This CDR3 region has 16 residues. The trim removed 5 bases at V and 0 bases at J, leaving 9 bases unmatched. In DNA, the CDR3 is TGTGCCAGCAGCATCGAACAGGGGATGTACCAAGAGACCCAGTACTTC. The encoded protein is CASSIEQGMYQETQYF.

CDR3 residues: CASSPPSGGDAEQYF. The CDR3 DNA follows: TGTGCCAGCTCACCACCGAGCGGGGGTGATGCCGAGCAGTACTTC. V is TRBV18 and J is TRBJ2-7; 8 nucleotides agree with TRBD2. V lost 0 bases to trimming and J lost 6 bases; unmatched junction nucleotides: 7. The CDR3 runs to 15 residues. In germline, CDR1 is KGHSH, CDR2 LQKENI. Variable domain in full (rest from reference TRBV18 and TRBJ2-7): NAGVMQNPRHLVRRRGQEARLRCSPMKGHSHVYWYRQLPEEGLKFMVYLQKENIIDESGMPKERFSAEFPKEGPSILRIQQVVRGDSAAYFCASSPPSGGDAEQYFGPGTRLTVT.

This clone was picked up a small number of times. The rearrangement uses TRBV7-6 and TRBJ2-1; 8 positions agree with TRBD2. The ends lost 5 bases at V and 9 bases at J; junction bases unmatched: 9. CDR3 size: 14 residues. Germline CDR1 reads SGHVS; CDR2 reads FNYEAQ. CDR3 in amino acids: CASSQSGGALEQFF. The CDR3 DNA reads TGTGCCAGCAGCCAATCCGGGGGGGCGCTTGAGCAGTTCTTC. The whole variable domain, remainder taken from reference TRBV7-6 and TRBJ2-1, is GAGVSQSPRYKVTKRGQDVALRCDPISGHVSLYWYRQALGQGPEFLTYFNYEAQQDKSGLPNDRFSAERPEGSISTLTIQRTEQRDSAMYRCASSQSGGALEQFFGPGTRLTVL.

The CDR3 sequence: CASRTQGRDQPQHF. The CDR3, as DNA: TGTGCCAGCAGAACACAGGGAAGGGACCAGCCCCAGCATTTT. The gene calls are TRBV6-5 and TRBJ1-5; a weak D match, TRBD1 (6 bases). The CDR3 runs to 14 residues. Deletions cut 6 bases from V and 7 bases from J, with 16 bases between. Looked up from germline, CDR1 is MNHEY and CDR2 is SVGAGI.

This clone turned up a few times. This chain links TRBV2 with TRBJ2-5; TRBD2 aligns across 11 bases. Germline trimming cut 5 bases from V and 0 bases from J; bases unmatched to any gene: 5. CDR3 length equals 16 residues. Germline V gene sequence: CDR1 SNHLY, CDR2 FYNNEI. The CDR3 here is CASSLRLAGYQETQYF. The DNA for the CDR3 is TGTGCCAGCAGTCTCCGACTAGCGGGGTACCAAGAGACCCAGTACTTC.

The CDR3 sequence is CASSPNGGPPQYF. DNA for the CDR3: TGCGCCAGCAGCCCGAACGGGGGACCCCCGCAGTACTTC. The rearrangement uses TRBV5-1 and TRBJ2-7; tentative D call: TRBD2 (6 bases). V was clipped by 4 bases and J by 9 bases, with 17 bases between them. The length of the CDR3 is 13 residues. CDR1 is SGHRS, CDR2 YFSETQ, per germline.

This chain joins TRBV6-5 and TRBJ1-2; no firm D call. Trimming left V 5 bases short and J 8 bases short, with 15 bases between. The CDR3 spans 13 residues. Germline V gives CDR1 MNHEY, CDR2 SVGAGI. This CDR3 is CASSARREVGYTF. The CDR3 DNA sequence: TGTGCCAGCAGTGCGAGGAGGGAGGTAGGCTACACCTTC.

The rearrangement joins TRBV12-2 to TRBJ2-5; TRBD1 reflects the table's D call only, with no check against the DNA. The DNA end is a closer match to TRBJ2-7, so the J assignment may be wrong. TRBV12-2 is recorded as a pseudogene. This CDR3 comprises 15 residues. This chain's CDR3 is CASRFGGFLGYEQYF. CDR3 DNA: TGTGCAAGTCGCTTTGGGGGCTTCCTAGGCTACGAGCAGTACTTC.

The V and J genes are TRBV2 and TRBJ2-1; 13 nucleotides line up with TRBD2. CDR1 and CDR2 from the germline V gene are SNHLY and FYNNEI. V was pared by 6 bases and J by 7 bases, with 3 bases of the junction left unmatched. The CDR3 has 14 amino acids. CDR3 DNA: TGTGCCAGCAGACCGGGACTAGCGGGAAATGAGCAGTTCTTC. Its translation: CASRPGLAGNEQFF.

This chain joins TRBV7-9 and TRBJ2-7; 10 bases are a match to TRBD2. The junction had 11 bases not matched to a gene; V was cut back by 7 bases and J by 5 bases. From germline, CDR1 is SEHNR and CDR2 FQNEAQ (reference sequence). The CDR3 runs 15 residues. In nucleotides, the CDR3 is TGTGCCAGCACCCGGAGTCTAGCGGGAGTCGACGAGCAGTACTTC. This codes for CASTRSLAGVDEQYF.

Turning to this clone: A read error may produce the germline difference seen at one junction end. The chain couples TRBV7-7 to TRBJ1-3; possible D gene TRBD1, 5 bases. CDR3 length: 13 residues. Germline V gene lookup returns CDR1 SSHAT and CDR2 FNYEAQ (reference sequence). The CDR3 spells CASSSGPGNTIYF. The CDR3 DNA reads TGTGCTAGCAGCTCAGGGCCGGGAAACACCATATATTTT. Looking up the rest from reference TRBV7-7 and TRBJ1-3 gives the full variable domain: GAGVSQSPRYKVTKRGQDVTLRCDPISSHATLYWYQQALGQGPEFLTYFNYEAQPDKSGLPSDRFSAERPEGSISTLTIQRTEQRDSAMYRCASSSGPGNTIYFGEGSWLTVV.

The chain employs TRBV7-3 and TRBJ2-3; D is uncertain. The germline V and J ends were trimmed by 5 bases and 0 bases, with 9 bases remaining between them. From germline, CDR1 is SGHTA and CDR2 FQGTGA. This CDR3 region has 14 residues. The CDR3 DNA is TGTGCCAGCAGCCCGCTGGCTAGCACAGATACGCAGTATTTT. This codes for CASSPLASTDTQYF.

The chain joins TRBV13 to TRBJ2-7, with 14 positions matching TRBD2. The V gene end was trimmed by 4 bases and the J gene end by 3 bases; junction bases not matched to a gene: 5. This CDR3 comprises 16 residues. Looked up from germline, CDR1 is PRHDT and CDR2 is FYEKMQ (reference sequence). CDR3 nucleotide sequence: TGTGCCAGCAGCTCACGGACTAGCGGGGGGCTCTACGAGCAGTACTTC. This translates into CASSSRTSGGLYEQYF.

The chain carries TRBV6-5 and TRBJ2-7, with D possibly being TRBD2 (7 bases). Germline loops: CDR1 MNHEY, CDR2 SVGAGI. V shed 2 bases and J shed 6 bases, with 17 bases lying between them. The CDR3 is 15 residues long. The CDR3 spells CASSYGEGGVAEQYF. The CDR3 DNA sequence: TGTGCCAGCAGTTACGGGGAGGGGGGCGTAGCCGAGCAGTACTTC.

The V gene is TRBV7-2, the J gene TRBJ2-7, with D possibly TRBD1 on 7 matching bases. Trimming stripped 7 bases from V and 0 bases from J, with 19 bases between. The CDR3 sequence is 16 residues long. Germline V gene sequence: CDR1 SGHTA, CDR2 FQGNSA. CDR3 amino acids: CASTITGDRFSYEQYF. CDR3 nucleotide sequence: TGTGCCAGCACCATCACGGGGGACAGATTCTCCTACGAGCAGTACTTC.

CDR3 sequence reads: CASSQDRVSNYEQYF. CDR3 nucleotide sequence: TGTGCCAGCAGCCAAGATCGGGTATCTAACTACGAGCAGTACTTC. V is TRBV4-2 and J is TRBJ2-7; no firm D call. There are 15 residues in the CDR3. The germline V and J ends were trimmed by 0 bases and 3 bases, with 12 bases remaining between them. The germline V gene has CDR1 LGHNA and CDR2 YNFKEQ.